The 31 T cell receptor beta chains presented below share a single source sample, sequenced in a study of CD8 T cells in ankylosing spondylitis. TCRdb redid the calling of the 5' RACE reads with MiXCR, one entry per CDR3 protein. This table has 200,000 to 250,000 distinct CDR3 sequences, more than 25% appearing once. The material sequenced was blood, either unsorted or a sorted T cell fraction (not recorded which). These receptors came from a male donor with ankylosing spondylitis or in good health (not recorded which).

V is TRBV3-1 and J is TRBJ1-5; D is uncertain. The germline V gene has CDR1 LGHDT and CDR2 YNNKEL (reference sequence). The CDR3 runs to 14 residues. Deletions cut 3 bases from V and 5 bases from J, with 11 bases between. For the CDR3, the DNA is TGTGCCAGCAGCCATACTACGAGGGATCAGCCCCAGCATTTT. It specifies CASSHTTRDQPQHF.

V is TRBV18 and J is TRBJ1-2; tentative D call: TRBD1 (6 bases). Trimming pared 1 base from V and 2 bases from J, leaving 8 bases between. The CDR3 covers 14 residues. Germline CDR1 is KGHSH and CDR2 is LQKENI. The CDR3, as DNA: TGTGCCAGCTCACCACGACAGGACAACTATGGCTACACCTTC. Translation: CASSPRQDNYGYTF.

This clonotype was recorded at least ten times. The chain has TRBV29-1 and TRBJ2-3; D gene unclear. The CDR3 is made up of 11 amino acids. CDR1 is SQVTM, CDR2 ANQGSEA, per germline. Trimming stripped 4 bases from V and 5 bases from J, with 7 bases between. Here the CDR3 DNA reads TGCAGCGTTGTTTTAGAAGATACGCAGTATTTT. Residues: CSVVLEDTQYF.

This clonotype was seen a handful of times. The chain has TRBV2 and TRBJ2-5; TRBD1 might be the D (6 bases). Between the trimmed V and J ends, which lost 7 bases and 0 bases, there was a span of 9 bases. The CDR3 totals 13 residues. Germline V CDR1 and CDR2: SNHLY, FYNNEI. CDR3 loop: CASTGQNQETQYF. CDR3 nucleotide sequence: TGTGCCAGCACCGGACAGAACCAAGAGACCCAGTACTTC.

This clonotype was seen repeatedly, ten times or more. This chain connects TRBV5-1 to TRBJ2-1; D is possibly TRBD1 (6 bases). The germline V and J ends were trimmed by 0 bases and 0 bases, with 10 bases remaining between them. The CDR3 covers 16 residues. Germline CDR1 is SGHRS and CDR2 is YFSETQ. The CDR3 nucleotides are TGCGCCAGCAGCTTGGACGGGACAAGCTCCTACAATGAGCAGTTCTTC. This gives the protein CASSLDGTSSYNEQFF.

The chain joins TRBV20-1 to TRBJ2-7; 7 bases fit TRBD1. Losses at the gene ends were 1 base for V and 3 bases for J; bases not matched to a gene: 9. The CDR3 covers 15 residues. Germline CDR1 DFQATT, CDR2 SNEGSKA (reference sequence). The CDR3 reads CSARGRERGHYEQYF. The DNA of the CDR3 is TGCAGTGCTAGAGGTAGAGAAAGGGGGCACTACGAGCAGTACTTC.

This clonotype was counted many times. J is TRBJ2-1 and V is TRBV29-1; D perhaps matches TRBD2 (6 bases). The germline V gene has CDR1 SQVTM and CDR2 ANQGSEA. CDR3 size: 12 residues. V was cut by 5 bases and J by 4 bases, with 9 bases left in between. The CDR3 is CSVRTKYNEQFF. The CDR3 coding sequence is TGCAGCGTTCGGACTAAATACAATGAGCAGTTCTTC.

The V call is TRBV28, the J call TRBJ2-7; 9 nucleotides align to TRBD2. The CDR3 covers 15 residues. V dropped 5 bases and J dropped 6; count of bases not matched to a gene: 11. From germline, CDR1 is MDHEN and CDR2 SYDVKM. The CDR3 bases are TGTGCCAGCAGTGCCTCACTAGCGGGTTCGGGCGAGCAGTACTTC. Amino acid sequence: CASSASLAGSGEQYF.

The gene calls are TRBV9 and TRBJ2-3; D unclear. Germline V gives CDR1 SGDLS, CDR2 YYNGEE. The V and J ends lost 4 bases and 5 bases respectively, with 11 bases between them. The CDR3 has 13 amino acids. In DNA, the CDR3 is TGTGCCAGCAGCTTGGGCCCGGGAGATACGCAGTATTTT. Translation: CASSLGPGDTQYF.

The chain links TRBV27 to TRBJ2-1, with 8 bases that match TRBD2. The junction had 5 bases not matched to a gene; V was cut back by 6 bases and J by 4 bases. CDR1 and CDR2 from the germline V gene are MNHEY and SMNVEV (reference sequence). This CDR3 has 14 amino acids. This CDR3 reads CASRRSGIYNEQFF. CDR3 coding DNA: TGTGCCAGCAGACGTAGCGGGATTTACAATGAGCAGTTCTTC.

The CDR3 DNA reads TGTGCCAGCAGTTTATCGACAGGGGCCGTGGCTTTCTTT. As protein: CASSLSTGAVAFF. J is TRBJ1-1 and V is TRBV12-3 or TRBV12-4, with TRBD1 identical over 8 bases. This CDR3 contains 13 residues. V dropped 2 bases and J dropped 11; count of bases not matched to a gene: 7.

This clonotype appeared a few times. The genes are TRBV9 and TRBJ2-1, with D maybe TRBD1 (7 bases). Between the trimmed V and J ends, which lost 1 base and 6 bases, there was a span of 17 bases. Germline V CDR1 and CDR2: SGDLS, YYNGEE. This CDR3 has 16 amino acids. The CDR3 here is CASSVSGGGKGNEQFF. The CDR3 DNA reads TGTGCCAGCAGCGTAAGTGGAGGGGGCAAAGGCAATGAGCAGTTCTTC.

At least ten counts were recorded for this clonotype. A junction end diverges from the germline sequence, so it may reflect a read error. The chain is built from TRBV7-2 and TRBJ2-1; 9 nucleotides agree with TRBD2. Germline CDR1 and CDR2: SGHTA and FQGNSA. The CDR3 totals 12 residues. The CDR3 DNA follows: TGTGCCAGCAGCTTAACTAGCGGGTCGGCCTTTTTC. This codes for CASSLTSGSAFF.

As concerns this clonotype: Being one base from a much bigger clone, this may be a read error. This sequence joins TRBV5-1 and TRBJ2-2; either TRBD1 or TRBD2 may fit D (5 bases each). Per the germline V gene, CDR1 is SGHRS and CDR2 is YFSETQ. Deletions cut 4 bases from V and 6 bases from J, with 16 bases between. The CDR3 contains 15 residues. In DNA form, the CDR3 reads TGCGCCAGCAGCGCTCCGGGACGCGGCGCCGGGGAGCTGTTTTTT. Its protein product is CASSAPGRGAGELFF.

At least ten counts were recorded for this clonotype. J is TRBJ2-7 and V is TRBV20-1; TRBD2 aligns across 8 bases. Germline-derived CDR1 and CDR2 are DFQATT and SNEGSKA (reference sequence). Trimming removed 2 bases from V and 1 base from J; junction bases left unmatched: 4. CDR3 length equals 14 residues. CDR3 sequence reads: CSARSGLVSYEQYF. DNA for the CDR3: TGCAGTGCTAGATCGGGACTAGTTTCCTACGAGCAGTACTTC.

This clonotype has ten or more counts. CDR3 nucleotide sequence: TGTGCCAGCAGTTTATCGCGACTTAATCAGCCCCAGCATTTT. It translates to CASSLSRLNQPQHF. The gene calls are TRBV27 and TRBJ1-5; D is undetermined. The germline V and J ends were trimmed by 0 bases and 4 bases, with 7 bases remaining between them. CDR1 is MNHEY, CDR2 SMNVEV, per germline (reference sequence). The length of the CDR3 is 14 residues.

In regard to this clonotype: This may be a read error, as it is one base from a much larger clone. The rearrangement joins TRBV4-2 to TRBJ2-7; D ambiguous. Germline V CDR1 and CDR2: LGHNA, YNFKEQ. This CDR3 spans 14 amino acids. CDR3 protein: CASSQERRSYDQYF. DNA of the CDR3: TGTGCCAGCAGCCAAGAACGAAGGTCTTACGACCAGTACTTC.

The chain has TRBV12-3 or TRBV12-4 and TRBJ1-6; TRBD1 agrees at 8 bases. The V segment lost 4 bases and the J segment 11 bases; nucleotides outside the gene matches: 7. The CDR3 is 14 amino acids. The CDR3 DNA is TGTGCCAGCAGTTCCCGGACAGGGAGGACACCCCTCCACTTT. As protein: CASSSRTGRTPLHF.

This clonotype was detected a few times. The chain combines TRBV20-1 with TRBJ2-7; 10 bases match TRBD2. J gave up 2 bases and V 2 bases, and 15 bases lay outside the gene matches. Germline lookup yields CDR1 DFQATT and CDR2 SNEGSKA (reference sequence). The CDR3 consists of 18 residues. The CDR3 DNA is TGCAGTGCTAGATCGGGGGTAGCGGGAGGCCAAGACCCCTACGAGCAGTACTTC. Amino acid sequence: CSARSGVAGGQDPYEQYF.

This clonotype was seen ten or more times. The rearrangement links TRBV6-5 to TRBJ2-7; 9 bases are shared with TRBD2. Losses at the gene ends were 2 bases for V and 6 bases for J; bases not matched to a gene: 8. This CDR3 has 15 residues. Germline CDR1 is MNHEY and CDR2 is SVGAGI. The CDR3 coding sequence is TGTGCCAGCAGTTACATGGCTAGCGGGACTGGCGAGCAGTACTTC. Protein sequence: CASSYMASGTGEQYF.

This clonotype was detected a few times. This sequence joins TRBV30 and TRBJ1-1, with a weak D call TRBD1 (5 bases). V lost 3 bases and J lost 1, with 6 bases in between. CDR1 GTSNPN and CDR2 SVGIG come from the germline V gene (reference sequence). The CDR3 totals 12 residues. In DNA, the CDR3 is TGTGCCTGGAGGGGGCAGAACACTGAAGCTTTCTTT. Its translation is CAWRGQNTEAFF.

This chain links TRBV9 with TRBJ2-1; the match to TRBD2 covers 7 bases. The CDR3 consists of 17 residues. Germline trimming cut 0 bases from V and 5 bases from J; bases unmatched to any gene: 11. Germline V gene lookup returns CDR1 SGDLS and CDR2 YYNGEE. The CDR3 nucleotides are TGTGCCAGCAGCGTAGTTTCCGCGGGAGTTGGTGACAATGAGCAGTTCTTC. It translates to CASSVVSAGVGDNEQFF.

This clonotype was seen many times. This chain joins TRBV12-3 or TRBV12-4 and TRBJ1-5, with 7 bases aligning to TRBD1. The CDR3 totals 16 residues. V trimming: 5 bases; J trimming: 1 base; junction bases outside the gene matches: 8. The CDR3 sequence is CASSLQGCMSNQPQHF. In DNA, the CDR3 is TGTGCCAGCAGTCTACAGGGGTGTATGAGCAATCAGCCCCAGCATTTT.

This clonotype occurred many times. The gene calls are TRBV4-1 and TRBJ2-1; 8 positions agree with TRBD2. There are 14 residues in the CDR3. The germline V gene has CDR1 MGHRA and CDR2 YSYEKL. Trimming took 2 bases from V and 5 from J; bases not matched to a gene: 2. Written as DNA, the CDR3 is TGCGCCAGCAGCCAACAGCGGGAGAACAATGAGCAGTTCTTC. Amino acid sequence: CASSQQRENNEQFF.

This clonotype was recorded a few times. This chain connects TRBV12-3 or TRBV12-4 to TRBJ1-4; 8 nucleotides align to TRBD1. V lost 4 bases to trimming and J lost 5 bases; unmatched junction nucleotides: 21. The CDR3 is 20 residues long. CDR3 bases: TGTGCCAGCAGTTCCCGGACAGGGAAGATGGTGAGGACCGGAAATGAAAAACTGTTTTTT. As protein: CASSSRTGKMVRTGNEKLFF.

There are many counts of this clonotype. The V and J genes are TRBV5-1 and TRBJ2-1, with D perhaps given as TRBD1 or TRBD2 (6 bases each). Between the trimmed V and J ends, which lost 1 base and 0 bases, there was a span of 11 bases. Germline assignment: CDR1 SGHRS and CDR2 YFSETQ. The CDR3 spans 16 residues. The CDR3 reads CASSLLGGGSYNEQFF. In nucleotides, the CDR3 is TGCGCCAGCAGCTTGCTAGGGGGAGGCTCCTACAATGAGCAGTTCTTC.

The J gene is TRBJ2-3, the V gene TRBV5-1; D remains unclear. The V gene's germline CDR1 is SGHRS and CDR2 YFSETQ. Trimming pared 0 bases from V and 7 bases from J, leaving 6 bases between. This CDR3 contains 12 residues. The CDR3 DNA is TGCGCCAGCAGCTTGGACGTATATACGCAGTATTTT. It specifies CASSLDVYTQYF.

The sample holds many counts of this clonotype. The chain joins TRBV20-1 to TRBJ1-5; tentatively, D is TRBD1 (6 bases). The CDR3 covers 14 residues. Germline CDR1 DFQATT, CDR2 SNEGSKA (reference sequence). Trimming took off 7 bases at V and 1 base at J, with 14 bases between the two ends. The CDR3 DNA sequence: TGCAGTGGAGCAGGGGTTGAAAGCAATCAGCCCCAGCATTTT. It is translated as CSGAGVESNQPQHF.

The rearrangement links TRBV20-1 to TRBJ2-7; 9 bases map to TRBD1. Germline V CDR1 and CDR2: DFQATT, SNEGSKA (reference sequence). The CDR3 extends over 13 amino acids. After removal of 5 bases from V and 1 base from J, the junction contained 3 bases not matched to a gene. This chain's CDR3 is CSASGQGSYEQYF. The CDR3 nucleotides are TGCAGTGCTTCGGGACAGGGATCCTACGAGCAGTACTTC.

This clonotype was detected a few times. The chain is built from TRBV12-3 or TRBV12-4 and TRBJ1-1; possibly TRBD1 for D (6 bases). The CDR3 totals 13 residues. The V gene lost 6 bases and the J gene lost 6 bases, with 14 bases spanning the gap. The CDR3 nucleotides are TGTGCCAGCAGATTGGACAGTCTTGCTGAAGCTTTCTTT. This encodes CASRLDSLAEAFF.

This clonotype has just a few counts. The chain has TRBV20-1 and TRBJ2-3, with D unresolved. From germline, CDR1 is DFQATT and CDR2 SNEGSKA (reference sequence). V was pared by 6 bases and J by 3 bases, with 19 bases between. The CDR3 extends over 15 amino acids. For the CDR3, the DNA is TGCAGTGCGCCCCCCGCGCAGAGTGTAACAGATACGCAGTATTTT. Protein: CSAPPAQSVTDTQYF.